This T cell receptor (beta chain) was sequenced during a study of blood T cell repertoires in COVID-19. Study background: The samples span acute and convalescent COVID-19 from the United States, Italy and Spain. From T cells, B-cell-depleted T cells, or PBMCs came the material, which was cDNA or gDNA.

In the authors' workflow: Reference gene primer amplification in the assay estimated nucleated cell counts. The protocol was immunoSEQ multiplex PCR, while the TCRdb copy is restricted to in-frame clones and leaves out a portion. From that table come the V and J calls and clone size; the DNA was used to work out D and trimming. The profile covers some 120,000 clones, with 70% to 90% appearing a single time and 2% to 2.5% taken by the ten largest. The CDR3 covers 15 residues. The trim removed 4 bases at V and 7 bases at J, leaving 7 bases unmatched. Germline V gene sequence: CDR1 LGHDT, CDR2 YNNKEL (reference sequence).

The origin of this receptor is a young man with acute or convalescent COVID-19. This chain joins TRBV3-1 (or the pseudogene TRBV3-2) and TRBJ1-4; 9 bases are shared with TRBD1. Sample: peripheral blood. The CDR3 nucleotides are TGTGCCAGCAGCCCTTCCTGGACAGGGGCTGAAAAACTGTTTTTT. Its translation is CASSPSWTGAEKLFF.